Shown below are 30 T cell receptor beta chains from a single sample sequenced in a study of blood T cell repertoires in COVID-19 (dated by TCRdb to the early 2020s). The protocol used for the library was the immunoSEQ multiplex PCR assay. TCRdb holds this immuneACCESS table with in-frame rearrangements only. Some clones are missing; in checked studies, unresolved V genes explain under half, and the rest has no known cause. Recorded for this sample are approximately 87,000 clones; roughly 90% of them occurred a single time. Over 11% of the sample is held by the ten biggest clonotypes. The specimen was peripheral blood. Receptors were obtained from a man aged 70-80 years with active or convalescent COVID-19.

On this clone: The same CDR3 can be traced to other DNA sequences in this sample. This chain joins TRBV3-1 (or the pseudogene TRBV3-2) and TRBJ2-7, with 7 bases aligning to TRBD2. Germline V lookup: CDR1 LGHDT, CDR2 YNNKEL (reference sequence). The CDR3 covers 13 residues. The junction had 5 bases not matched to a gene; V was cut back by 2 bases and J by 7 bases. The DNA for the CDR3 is TGTGCCAGCAGCCAAAGGGAGGGATCGGAGCAGTACTTC. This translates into CASSQREGSEQYF.

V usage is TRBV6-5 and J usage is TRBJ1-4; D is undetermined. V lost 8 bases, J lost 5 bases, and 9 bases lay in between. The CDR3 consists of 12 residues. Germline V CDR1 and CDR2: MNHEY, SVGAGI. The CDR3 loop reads CASGPPNEKLFF. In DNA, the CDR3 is TGTGCCAGCGGCCCACCAAATGAAAAACTGTTTTTT.

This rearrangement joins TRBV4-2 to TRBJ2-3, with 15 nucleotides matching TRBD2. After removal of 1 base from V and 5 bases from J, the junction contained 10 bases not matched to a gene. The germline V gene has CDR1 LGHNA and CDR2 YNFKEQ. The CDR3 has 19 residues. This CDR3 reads CASSQVGTSGRRGKDTQYF. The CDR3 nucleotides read TGTGCCAGCAGCCAAGTGGGGACTAGCGGGAGGAGGGGAAAAGATACGCAGTATTTT.

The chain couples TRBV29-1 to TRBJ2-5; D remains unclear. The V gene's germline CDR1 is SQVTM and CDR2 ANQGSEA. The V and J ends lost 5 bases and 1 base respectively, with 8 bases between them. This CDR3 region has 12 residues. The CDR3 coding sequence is TGCAGCGTTCGGTTAGCCCAAGAGACCCAGTACTTC. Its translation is CSVRLAQETQYF.

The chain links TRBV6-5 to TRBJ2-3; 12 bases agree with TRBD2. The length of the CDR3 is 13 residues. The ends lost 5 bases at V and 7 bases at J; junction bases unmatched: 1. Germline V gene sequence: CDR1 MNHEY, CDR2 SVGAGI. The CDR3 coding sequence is TGTGCCAGCAGTCTAGCGGGAGGGAATACGCAGTATTTT. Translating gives CASSLAGGNTQYF.

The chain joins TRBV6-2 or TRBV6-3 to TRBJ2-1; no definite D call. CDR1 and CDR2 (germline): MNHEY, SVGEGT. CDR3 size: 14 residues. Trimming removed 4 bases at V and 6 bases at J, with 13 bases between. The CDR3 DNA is TGTGCCAGCAGTTCGTCCCTAACCACCAATGAGCAGTTCTTC. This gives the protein CASSSSLTTNEQFF.

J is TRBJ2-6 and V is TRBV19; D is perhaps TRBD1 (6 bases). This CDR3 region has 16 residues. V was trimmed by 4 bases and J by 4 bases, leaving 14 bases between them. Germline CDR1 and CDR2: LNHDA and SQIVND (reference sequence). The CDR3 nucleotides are TGTGCCAGTAGTACGGACAGTAGCTGGGGGGCCAACGTCCTGACTTTC. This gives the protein CASSTDSSWGANVLTF.

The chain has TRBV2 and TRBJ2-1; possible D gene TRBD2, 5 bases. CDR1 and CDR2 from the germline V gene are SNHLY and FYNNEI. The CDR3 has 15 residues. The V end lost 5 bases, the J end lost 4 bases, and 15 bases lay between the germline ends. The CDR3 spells CASSKEGVSYNEQFF. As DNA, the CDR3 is TGTGCCAGCAGTAAAGAGGGAGTATCTTACAATGAGCAGTTCTTC.

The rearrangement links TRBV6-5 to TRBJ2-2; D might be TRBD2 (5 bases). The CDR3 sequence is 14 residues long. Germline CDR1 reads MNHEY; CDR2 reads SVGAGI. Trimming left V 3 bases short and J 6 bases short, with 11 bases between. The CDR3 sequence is CASSYGLASGELFF. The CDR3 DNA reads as TGTGCCAGCAGTTATGGTCTAGCATCCGGGGAGCTGTTTTTT.

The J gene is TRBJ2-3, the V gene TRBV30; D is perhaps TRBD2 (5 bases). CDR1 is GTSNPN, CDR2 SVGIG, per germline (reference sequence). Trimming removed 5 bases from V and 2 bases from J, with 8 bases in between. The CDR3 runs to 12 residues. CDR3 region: CAWGSFTDTQYF. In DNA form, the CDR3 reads TGTGCCTGGGGGAGTTTCACAGATACGCAGTATTTT.

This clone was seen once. CDR3 bases: TGTGCCAGCAGCTTCCCATGGGGGCGCGGAGAGCAGTTCTTC. Translated, it gives CASSFPWGRGEQFF. The rearrangement links TRBV28 to TRBJ2-1; D might be TRBD1 (6 bases). The V end was cut by 6 bases, the J end by 10 bases, with 19 bases between. Germline V lookup: CDR1 MDHEN, CDR2 SYDVKM. The length of the CDR3 is 14 residues. The whole variable domain, filled in from reference TRBV28 and TRBJ2-1, reads DVKVTQSSRYLVKRTGEKVFLECVQDMDHENMFWYRQDPGLGLRLIYFSYDVKMKEKGDIPEGYSVSREKKERFSLILESASTNQTSMYLCASSFPWGRGEQFFGPGTRLTVL.

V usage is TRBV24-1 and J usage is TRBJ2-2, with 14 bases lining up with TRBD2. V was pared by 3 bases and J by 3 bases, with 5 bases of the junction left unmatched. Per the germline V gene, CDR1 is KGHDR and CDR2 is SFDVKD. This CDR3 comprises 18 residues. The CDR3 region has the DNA TGTGCCACCAGTGATCCCGGGACTAGCGGGGGATACACCGGGGAGCTGTTTTTT. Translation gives CATSDPGTSGGYTGELFF.

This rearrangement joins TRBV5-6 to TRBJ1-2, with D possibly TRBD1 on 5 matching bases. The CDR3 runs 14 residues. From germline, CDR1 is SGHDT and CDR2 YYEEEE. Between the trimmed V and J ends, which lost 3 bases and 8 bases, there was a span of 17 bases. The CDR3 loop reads CASSSLGDSLGYTF. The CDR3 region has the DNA TGTGCCAGCAGCTCTCTGGGGGACTCCCTCGGCTACACCTTC.

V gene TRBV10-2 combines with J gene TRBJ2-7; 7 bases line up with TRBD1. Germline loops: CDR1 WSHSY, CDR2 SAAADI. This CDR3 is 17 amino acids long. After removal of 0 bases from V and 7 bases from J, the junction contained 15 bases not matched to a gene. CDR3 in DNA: TGCGCCAGCAGTGAGTCGAAGGTTTGGGACAGCTCCCTAGAGCAGTACTTC. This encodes CASSESKVWDSSLEQYF.

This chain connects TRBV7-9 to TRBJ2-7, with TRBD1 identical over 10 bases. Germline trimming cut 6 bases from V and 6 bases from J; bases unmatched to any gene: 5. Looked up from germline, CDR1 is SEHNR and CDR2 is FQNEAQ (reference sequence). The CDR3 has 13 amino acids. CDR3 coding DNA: TGTGCCAGCAGACCGACAGGGGGCAGCGAGCAGTACTTC. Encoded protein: CASRPTGGSEQYF.

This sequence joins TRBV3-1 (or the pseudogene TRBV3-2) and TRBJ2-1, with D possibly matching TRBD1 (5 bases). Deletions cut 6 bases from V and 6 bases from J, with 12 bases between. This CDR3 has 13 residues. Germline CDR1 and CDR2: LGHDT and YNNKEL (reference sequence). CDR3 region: CASSWTPPNEQFF. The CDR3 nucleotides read TGTGCCAGCAGTTGGACACCGCCCAATGAGCAGTTCTTC.

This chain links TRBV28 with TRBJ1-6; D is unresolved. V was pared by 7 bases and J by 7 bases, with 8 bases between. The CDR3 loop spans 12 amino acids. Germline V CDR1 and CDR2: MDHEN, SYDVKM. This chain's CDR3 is CASTSLNSPLHF. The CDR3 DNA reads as TGTGCCAGCACCTCCCTAAATTCACCCCTCCACTTT.

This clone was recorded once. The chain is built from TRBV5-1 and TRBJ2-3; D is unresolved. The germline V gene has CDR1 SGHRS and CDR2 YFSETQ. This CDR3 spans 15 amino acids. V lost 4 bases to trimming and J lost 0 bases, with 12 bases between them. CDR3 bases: TGCGCCAGCAGCCCTGGGCCAGGAAGCACAGATACGCAGTATTTT. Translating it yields CASSPGPGSTDTQYF.

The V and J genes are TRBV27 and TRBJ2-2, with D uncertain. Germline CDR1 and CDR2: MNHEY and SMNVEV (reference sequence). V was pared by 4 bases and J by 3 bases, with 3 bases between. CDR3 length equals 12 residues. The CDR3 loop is CASSSYTGELFF. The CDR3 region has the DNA TGTGCCAGCAGTTCTTACACCGGGGAGCTGTTTTTT.

The CDR3 loop is CATSDSGGREAFF. The DNA of the CDR3 is TGTGCCACCAGTGATTCGGGGGGCAGAGAAGCTTTCTTT. The chain uses TRBV24-1 and TRBJ1-1; D is possibly TRBD1 (6 bases). The CDR3 contains 13 residues. The germline V gene encodes CDR1 KGHDR and CDR2 SFDVKD. The V end was cut by 2 bases, the J end by 8 bases, with 11 bases between.

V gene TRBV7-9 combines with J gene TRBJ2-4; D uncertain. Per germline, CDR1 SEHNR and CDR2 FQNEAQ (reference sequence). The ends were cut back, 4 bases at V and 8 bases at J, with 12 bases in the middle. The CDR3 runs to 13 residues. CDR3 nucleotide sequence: TGTGCCAGCAGCTCAAGCCCTCCGGACATTCAGTACTTC. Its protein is CASSSSPPDIQYF. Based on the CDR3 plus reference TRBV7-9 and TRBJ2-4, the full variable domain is DTGVSQNPRHKITKRGQNVTFRCDPISEHNRLYWYRQTLGQGPEFLTYFQNEAQLEKSRLLSDRFSAERPKGSFSTLEIQRTEQGDSAMYLCASSSSPPDIQYFGAGTRLSVL.

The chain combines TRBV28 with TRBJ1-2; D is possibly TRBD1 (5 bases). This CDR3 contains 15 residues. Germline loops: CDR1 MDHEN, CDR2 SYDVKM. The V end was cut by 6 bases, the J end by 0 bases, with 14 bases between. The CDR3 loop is CASSPRGRSNYGYTF. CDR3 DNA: TGTGCCAGCAGCCCTAGGGGCCGCTCTAACTATGGCTACACCTTC.

As DNA, the CDR3 is TGTGCCAGCAGTTTATCGACAGGGAGGGGCTACACCTTC. It specifies CASSLSTGRGYTF. V and J are TRBV27 and TRBJ1-2, with 7 positions matching TRBD1. CDR1 is MNHEY and CDR2 is SMNVEV in the germline V gene (reference sequence). With V trimmed by 0 bases and J by 8 bases, 3 bases remained unmatched. The CDR3 totals 13 residues.

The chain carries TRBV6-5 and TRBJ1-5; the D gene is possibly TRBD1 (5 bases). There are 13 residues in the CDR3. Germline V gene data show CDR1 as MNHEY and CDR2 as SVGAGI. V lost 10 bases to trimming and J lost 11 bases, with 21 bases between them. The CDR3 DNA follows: TGTGCCACCTCTCGGACATCCCAACAGGCCCAGCATTTT. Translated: CATSRTSQQAQHF.

The CDR3 coding sequence is TGTGCCAGCAGCCACCCCTCGGAGGGTCGCGGCTACACCTTC. The encoded protein is CASSHPSEGRGYTF. This chain links TRBV4-2 with TRBJ1-2; D uncertain. Trimming cost V 3 bases and J 8 bases, with 16 bases left between them. The CDR3 covers 14 residues. The germline V gene has CDR1 LGHNA and CDR2 YNFKEQ.

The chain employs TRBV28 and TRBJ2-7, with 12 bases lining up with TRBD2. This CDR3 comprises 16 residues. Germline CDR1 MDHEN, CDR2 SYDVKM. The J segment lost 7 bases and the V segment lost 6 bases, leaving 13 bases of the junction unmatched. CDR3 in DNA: TGTGCCAGCAGCTCCCCCGGGACTAGCGGGCTGAGGGAGCAGTACTTC. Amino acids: CASSSPGTSGLREQYF.

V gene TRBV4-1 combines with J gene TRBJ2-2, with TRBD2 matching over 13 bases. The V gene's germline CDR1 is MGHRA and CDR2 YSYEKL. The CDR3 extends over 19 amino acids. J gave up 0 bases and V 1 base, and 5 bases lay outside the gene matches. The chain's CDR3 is CASSQVLGLAGPNTGELFF. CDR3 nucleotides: TGCGCCAGCAGCCAAGTGCTGGGACTAGCGGGGCCGAACACCGGGGAGCTGTTTTTT.

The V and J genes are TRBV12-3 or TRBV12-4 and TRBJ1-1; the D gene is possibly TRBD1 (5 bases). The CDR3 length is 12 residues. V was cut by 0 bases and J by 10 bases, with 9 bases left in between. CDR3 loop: CASSLALGGAFF. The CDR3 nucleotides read TGTGCCAGCAGTTTAGCGCTGGGGGGAGCTTTCTTT.

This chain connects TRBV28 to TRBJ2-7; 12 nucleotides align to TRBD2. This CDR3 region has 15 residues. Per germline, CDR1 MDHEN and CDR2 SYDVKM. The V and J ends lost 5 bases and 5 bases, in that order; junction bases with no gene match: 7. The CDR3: CASSTGLAGANEQYF. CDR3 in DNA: TGTGCCAGCAGTACGGGACTAGCGGGTGCAAACGAGCAGTACTTC. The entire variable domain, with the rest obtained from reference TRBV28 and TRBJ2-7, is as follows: DVKVTQSSRYLVKRTGEKVFLECVQDMDHENMFWYRQDPGLGLRLIYFSYDVKMKEKGDIPEGYSVSREKKERFSLILESASTNQTSMYLCASSTGLAGANEQYFGPGTRLTVT.

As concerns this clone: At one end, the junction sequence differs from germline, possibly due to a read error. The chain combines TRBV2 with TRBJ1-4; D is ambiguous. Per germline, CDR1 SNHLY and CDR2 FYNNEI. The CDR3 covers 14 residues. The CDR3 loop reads CASCEGRAYEKLFF. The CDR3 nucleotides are TGTGCCAGCTGTGAAGGGAGGGCTTATGAAAAACTGTTTTTT.